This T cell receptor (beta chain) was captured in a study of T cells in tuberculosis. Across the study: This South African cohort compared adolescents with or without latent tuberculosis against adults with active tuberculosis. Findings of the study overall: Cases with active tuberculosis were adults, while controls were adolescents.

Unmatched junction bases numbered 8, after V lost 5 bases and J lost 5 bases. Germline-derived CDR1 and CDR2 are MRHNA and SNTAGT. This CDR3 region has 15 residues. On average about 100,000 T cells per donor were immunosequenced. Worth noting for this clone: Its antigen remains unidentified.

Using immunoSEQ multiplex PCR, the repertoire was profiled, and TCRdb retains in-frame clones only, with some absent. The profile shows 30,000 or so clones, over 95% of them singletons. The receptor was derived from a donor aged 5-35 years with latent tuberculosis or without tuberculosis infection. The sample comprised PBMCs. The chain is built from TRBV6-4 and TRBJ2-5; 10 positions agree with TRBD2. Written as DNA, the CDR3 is TGTGCCAGCAGTTCTGTAGCGGGGGGTTTGGAGACCCAGTACTTC. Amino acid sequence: CASSSVAGGLETQYF.